A single TCR beta chain is shown here with its context. This sample is drawn from a study of radiation and T cells in renal cell carcinoma. Indicated time point: baseline pretreatment blood. The treatment denotes: 15 Gy SBRT to primary tumor, nephrectomy 4 weeks later. This CDR3 is 14 amino acids long. Trimming pared 4 bases from V and 1 base from J, leaving 8 bases between. The germline gives CDR1 GTSNPN, CDR2 SVGIG (reference sequence). Libraries were prepared by immunoSEQ multiplex PCR; TCRdb keeps only in-frame clonotypes and omits some of them. This table has 100,000 to 150,000 clones, roughly four fifths appearing once.

The chain has TRBV30 and TRBJ2-6; D not resolved. The clonotype was recovered from a woman aged 60-75 years with renal cell carcinoma. This specimen was blood, taken from a patient whose treatment included radiotherapy and nephrectomy. The CDR3 reads CAWMRSSGANVLTF. The CDR3 coding sequence is TGTGCCTGGATGCGGAGTTCTGGGGCCAACGTCCTGACTTTC. Together with reference TRBV30 and TRBJ2-6, the CDR3 gives the full variable domain: SQTIHQWPATLVQPVGSPLSLECTVEGTSNPNLYWYRQAAGRGLQLLFYSVGIGQISSEVPQNLSASRPQDRQFILSSKKLLLSDSGFYLCAWMRSSGANVLTFGAGSRLTVL.